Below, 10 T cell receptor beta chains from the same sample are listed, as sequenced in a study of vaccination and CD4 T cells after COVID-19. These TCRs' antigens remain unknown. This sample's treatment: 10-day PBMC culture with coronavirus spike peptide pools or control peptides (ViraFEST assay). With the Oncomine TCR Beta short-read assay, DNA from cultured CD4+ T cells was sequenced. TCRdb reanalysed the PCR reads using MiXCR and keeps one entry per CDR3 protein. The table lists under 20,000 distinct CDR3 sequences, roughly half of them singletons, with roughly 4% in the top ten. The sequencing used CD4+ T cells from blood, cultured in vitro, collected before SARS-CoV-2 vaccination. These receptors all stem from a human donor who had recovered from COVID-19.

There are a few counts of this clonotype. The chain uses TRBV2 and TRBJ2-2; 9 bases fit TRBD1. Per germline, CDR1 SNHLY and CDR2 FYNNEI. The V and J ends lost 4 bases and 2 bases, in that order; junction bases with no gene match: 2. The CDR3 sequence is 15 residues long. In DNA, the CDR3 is TGTGCCAGCAGTGTGGACAGGGGTAACACCGGGGAGCTGTTTTTT. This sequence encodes CASSVDRGNTGELFF.

The CDR3 here is CASSERGGQPQHF. The CDR3 DNA follows: TGTGCCAGCAGTGAACGGGGGGGACAGCCCCAGCATTTT. V and J are TRBV6-1 and TRBJ1-5, with D perhaps matching TRBD1 (5 bases). V lost 2 bases, J lost 7 bases, and 9 bases lay in between. The CDR3 is 13 residues long. Germline loops: CDR1 MNHNS, CDR2 SASEGT.

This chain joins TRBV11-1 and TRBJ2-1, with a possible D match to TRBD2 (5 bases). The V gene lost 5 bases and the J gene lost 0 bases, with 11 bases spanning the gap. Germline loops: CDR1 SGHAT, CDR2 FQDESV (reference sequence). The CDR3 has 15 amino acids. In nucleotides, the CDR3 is TGTGCCAGCAGCCAGGACGGGAACTCCTACAATGAGCAGTTCTTC. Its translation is CASSQDGNSYNEQFF.

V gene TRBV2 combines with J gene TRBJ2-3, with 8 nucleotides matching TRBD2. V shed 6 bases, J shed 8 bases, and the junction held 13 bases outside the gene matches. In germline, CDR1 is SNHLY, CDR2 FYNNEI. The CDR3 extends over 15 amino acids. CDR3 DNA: TGTGCCAGCAGCATATTAAGCGGGAGAGGGAGTACGCAGTATTTT. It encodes CASSILSGRGSTQYF. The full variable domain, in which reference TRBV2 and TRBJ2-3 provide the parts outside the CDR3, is EPEVTQTPSHQVTQMGQEVILRCVPISNHLYFYWYRQILGQKVEFLVSFYNNEISEKSEIFDDQFSVERPDGSNFTLKIRSTKLEDSAMYFCASSILSGRGSTQYFGPGTRLTVL.

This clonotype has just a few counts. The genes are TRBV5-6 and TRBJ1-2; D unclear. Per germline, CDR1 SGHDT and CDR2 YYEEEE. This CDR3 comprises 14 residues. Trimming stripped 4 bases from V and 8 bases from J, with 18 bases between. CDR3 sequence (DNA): TGTGCCAGCAGCCTACGGACGGCGCTCGGGGGCTACACCTTC. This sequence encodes CASSLRTALGGYTF.

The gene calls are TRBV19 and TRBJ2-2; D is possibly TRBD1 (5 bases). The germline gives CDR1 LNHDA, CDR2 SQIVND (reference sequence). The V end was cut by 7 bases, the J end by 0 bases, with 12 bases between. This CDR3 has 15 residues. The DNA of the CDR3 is TGTGCCAGTACCAAGACCAGGGCGAACACCGGGGAGCTGTTTTTT. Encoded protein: CASTKTRANTGELFF.

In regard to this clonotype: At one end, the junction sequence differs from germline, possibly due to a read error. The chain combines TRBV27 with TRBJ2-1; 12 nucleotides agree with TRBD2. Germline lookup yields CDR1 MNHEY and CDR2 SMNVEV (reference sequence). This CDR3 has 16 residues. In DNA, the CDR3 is TGTGCCAGCAGGCATTCTAGCGGGAGGGCCTACAATGAGCGGTTCTTC. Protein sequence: CASRHSSGRAYNERFF.

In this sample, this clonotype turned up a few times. CDR3 loop: CASSATIGETQYF. The DNA of the CDR3 is TGTGCCAGCAGCGCGACCATAGGGGAGACCCAGTACTTC. V and J are TRBV6-2 or TRBV6-3 and TRBJ2-5; D call uncertain. Trimming removed 6 bases from V and 5 bases from J, with 13 bases in between. The CDR3 contains 13 residues. The germline CDR1 and CDR2 sequences are MNHEY and SVGEGT.

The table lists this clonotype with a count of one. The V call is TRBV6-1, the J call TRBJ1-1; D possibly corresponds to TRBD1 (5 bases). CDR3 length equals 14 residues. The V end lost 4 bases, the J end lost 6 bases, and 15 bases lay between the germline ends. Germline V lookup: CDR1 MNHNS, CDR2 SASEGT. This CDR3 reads CASSVWDRKSEAFF. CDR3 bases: TGTGCCAGCAGTGTATGGGACCGCAAGTCTGAAGCTTTCTTT.

The CDR3: CASSLYSKSYEQYF. In DNA form, the CDR3 reads TGTGCCAGCAGCTTATACTCAAAGAGCTACGAGCAGTACTTC. This chain links TRBV11-2 with TRBJ2-7, with D uncertain. With 2 bases removed from V and 3 bases from J, the gap between germline ends came to 11 bases. Germline lookup yields CDR1 SGHAT and CDR2 FQNNGV. The CDR3 has 14 residues.